Listed here are 25 T cell receptor beta chains from one sample, sequenced in a study of blood T cell repertoires in COVID-19. The table came from immunoSEQ multiplex PCR; TCRdb's copy has only in-frame clones and leaves some out. This table has 190,000 or so clones, about 88% appearing once. The sequencing input was peripheral blood. These receptors were collected from a man in his forties with active or convalescent COVID-19.

J is TRBJ1-1 and V is TRBV5-8; D uncertain. The germline V gene encodes CDR1 SGHTS and CDR2 YDEGEE. CDR3 length equals 13 residues. Trimming removed 3 bases from V and 10 bases from J, with 16 bases in between. The CDR3 sequence is CASSYEYLPRAFF. Written as DNA, the CDR3 is TGTGCCAGCAGCTATGAGTACCTCCCACGAGCTTTCTTT.

The V and J genes are TRBV7-6 and TRBJ1-1, with D maybe TRBD1 (5 bases). With 1 base removed from V and 0 bases from J, the gap between germline ends came to 12 bases. CDR3 length: 16 residues. Germline V gene sequence: CDR1 SGHVS, CDR2 FNYEAQ. The CDR3 sequence: CASSLGTPVLNTEAFF. CDR3 DNA: TGTGCCAGCAGCTTAGGGACACCAGTACTGAACACTGAAGCTTTCTTT.

This clone appeared a few times. This chain connects TRBV6-5 to TRBJ1-3, with 7 positions matching TRBD1. The CDR3 sequence is 15 residues long. V was pared by 7 bases and J by 4 bases, with 10 bases of the junction left unmatched. Germline CDR1 is MNHEY and CDR2 is SVGAGI. CDR3 amino acids: CASKGADRAGNTIYF. CDR3 sequence (DNA): TGTGCCAGCAAGGGGGCCGACAGGGCAGGAAACACCATATATTTT.

A few counts support this clone. The V gene is TRBV3-1 (or the pseudogene TRBV3-2), the J gene TRBJ2-5; 8 positions match TRBD2. Trimming took 1 base from V and 3 from J; bases not matched to a gene: 7. Germline CDR1 is LGHDT and CDR2 is YNNKEL (reference sequence). The CDR3 extends over 16 amino acids. The CDR3 sequence: CASSQAGGPWEETQYF. CDR3 in DNA: TGTGCCAGCAGCCAAGCGGGGGGGCCTTGGGAAGAGACCCAGTACTTC.

V usage is TRBV2 and J usage is TRBJ1-6; 7 bases fit TRBD1. The germline CDR1 and CDR2 sequences are SNHLY and FYNNEI. This CDR3 is built from 13 residues. The V gene end was trimmed by 6 bases and the J gene end by 10 bases; junction bases not matched to a gene: 6. CDR3 sequence reads: CASRVDRASPLHF. CDR3 sequence (DNA): TGTGCCAGCAGGGTCGACAGGGCCTCACCCCTCCACTTT.

This chain joins TRBV24-1 and TRBJ1-2; 9 bases match TRBD1. The CDR3 runs 16 residues. V lost 5 bases and J lost 1; bases outside the gene matches: 7. Germline lookup yields CDR1 KGHDR and CDR2 SFDVKD. The CDR3 DNA is TGTGCCACCAGTGGTCTATCGGGACAGGGTAACTATGGCTACACCTTC. It is translated as CATSGLSGQGNYGYTF.

This chain links TRBV19 with TRBJ2-3; 8 bases map to TRBD2. CDR3 length: 15 amino acids. V was clipped by 6 bases and J by 4 bases; unmatched bases: 9. Germline loops: CDR1 LNHDA, CDR2 SQIVND (reference sequence). The CDR3 nucleotides are TGTGCCAGTAGCGGGGGGGCCACGGGTGCAGATACGCAGTATTTT. Protein product: CASSGGATGADTQYF.

The chain recombines TRBV4-3 with TRBJ2-7; no firm D call. Trimming took off 0 bases at V and 6 bases at J, with 12 bases between the two ends. Germline CDR1 and CDR2: LGHNA and YSLEER. This CDR3 is built from 14 residues. The CDR3 region is CASSQEVASGEQYF. CDR3 DNA: TGCGCCAGCAGCCAAGAGGTGGCAAGTGGCGAGCAGTACTTC.

This clone was detected only a few times. The chain carries TRBV28 and TRBJ2-7, with TRBD1 identical over 7 bases. The V and J ends lost 2 bases and 5 bases, in that order; junction bases with no gene match: 9. This CDR3 spans 15 amino acids. CDR1 and CDR2 (germline): MDHEN, SYDVKM. CDR3 sequence (DNA): TGTGCCAGCAGTTTACCGGGACAGTGGTCTCACGAGCAGTACTTC. Translation: CASSLPGQWSHEQYF.

The chain links TRBV6-6 to TRBJ2-3; D is perhaps TRBD2 (5 bases). CDR3 length equals 14 residues. Germline V gives CDR1 MNHNY, CDR2 SVGAGI (reference sequence). V dropped 2 bases and J dropped 2 bases, with 8 bases sitting between them. CDR3 DNA: TGTGCCAGCAGTTACCGGGGAGACACAGATACGCAGTATTTT. It encodes CASSYRGDTDTQYF.

The rearrangement joins TRBV24-1 to TRBJ2-5; maybe TRBD1 (5 bases). This CDR3 has 14 amino acids. CDR1 is KGHDR and CDR2 is SFDVKD in the germline V gene. Trimming stripped 7 bases from V and 2 bases from J, with 13 bases between. The CDR3 loop reads CATSRSDTQETQYF. CDR3 nucleotides: TGTGCCACCAGCCGATCGGACACTCAAGAGACCCAGTACTTC.

This chain joins TRBV28 and TRBJ2-3, with 9 bases aligning to TRBD2. The V segment lost 6 bases and the J segment 5 bases; nucleotides outside the gene matches: 15. The germline CDR1 and CDR2 sequences are MDHEN and SYDVKM. This CDR3 is 17 amino acids long. In nucleotides, the CDR3 is TGTGCCAGCAGCCGCCAACGCGGGGGGGCTTACGGAGATACGCAGTATTTT. Translation gives CASSRQRGGAYGDTQYF.

This clone occurred once. V usage is TRBV10-3 and J usage is TRBJ2-2; D remains unclear. Trimming removed 8 bases at V and 4 bases at J, with 11 bases between. The CDR3 contains 13 residues. Per the germline V gene, CDR1 is ENHRY and CDR2 is SYGVKD. DNA for the CDR3: TGTGCCATCGGATCGACTTCCACCGGGGAGCTGTTTTTT. Its protein product is CAIGSTSTGELFF.

CDR3 nucleotide sequence: TGTGCCAGCAGTGCCCGGGACAGGTTGGTCACCGGGGAGCTGTTTTTT. The encoded protein is CASSARDRLVTGELFF. The rearrangement uses TRBV6-1 and TRBJ2-2, with TRBD1 matching over 8 bases. The ends lost 4 bases at V and 4 bases at J; junction bases unmatched: 8. The CDR3 is 16 residues long. Looked up from germline, CDR1 is MNHNS and CDR2 is SASEGT.

The chain recombines TRBV15 with TRBJ1-6, with 10 nucleotides matching TRBD1. Unmatched junction bases numbered 9, after V lost 0 bases and J lost 19 bases. Looked up from germline, CDR1 is LNHNV and CDR2 is YYDKDF (reference sequence). This CDR3 region has 14 residues. DNA of the CDR3: TGTGCCACCAGCAGAGATCGGATAGGGACAGGGGAACACTTT. Amino acids: CATSRDRIGTGEHF.

The V gene is TRBV28, the J gene TRBJ2-5; D not certain. Trimming left V 2 bases short and J 5 bases short, with 15 bases between. Germline V gene sequence: CDR1 MDHEN, CDR2 SYDVKM. The CDR3 runs to 15 residues. CDR3 nucleotide sequence: TGTGCCAGCAGTTTACGAGGTTTTGGCACGGAGACCCAGTACTTC. This encodes CASSLRGFGTETQYF.

The genes are TRBV30 and TRBJ2-5; TRBD2 might be the D (6 bases). Germline values: CDR1 GTSNPN, CDR2 SVGIG (reference sequence). V shed 4 bases and J shed 5 bases, with 14 bases lying between them. CDR3 length: 13 amino acids. DNA of the CDR3: TGTGCCTGGATGGGGGGAGTGGAGGAGACCCAGTACTTC. The encoded protein is CAWMGGVEETQYF.

CDR3 nucleotides: TGTGCCAGCAGCCGCCCGGGACAAGCGAACACTGAAGCTTTCTTT. Protein product: CASSRPGQANTEAFF. J is TRBJ1-1 and V is TRBV3-1 (or the pseudogene TRBV3-2); possible D gene TRBD1, 6 bases. This CDR3 is 15 amino acids long. Germline CDR1 is LGHDT and CDR2 is YNNKEL (reference sequence). Trimming removed 4 bases at V and 1 base at J, with 13 bases between.

This chain joins TRBV19 and TRBJ2-2; 9 bases agree with TRBD1. With 5 bases clipped from V and 5 bases from J, the junction kept 6 bases outside the gene matches. This CDR3 region has 15 residues. Germline loops: CDR1 LNHDA, CDR2 SQIVND (reference sequence). This CDR3 reads CASSYRTGETGELFF. CDR3 in DNA: TGTGCCAGTAGTTATCGGACAGGGGAGACCGGGGAGCTGTTTTTT.

The chain recombines TRBV19 with TRBJ1-3; 9 bases are shared with TRBD1. This CDR3 region has 19 residues. Germline CDR1 is LNHDA and CDR2 is SQIVND (reference sequence). V shed 2 bases and J 0 bases; nucleotides not matched to a gene: 11. CDR3 protein: CASSIWFWGQGFSGNTIYF. CDR3 DNA: TGTGCCAGTAGTATATGGTTTTGGGGACAGGGATTCTCTGGAAACACCATATATTTT.

The chain is built from TRBV10-3 and TRBJ2-5; TRBD1 matches at 10 bases. V was pared by 6 bases and J by 4 bases, with 2 bases of the junction left unmatched. Germline V gene data show CDR1 as ENHRY and CDR2 as SYGVKD. The CDR3 runs 13 residues. CDR3 nucleotides: TGTGCCATCAGCGGACAGGGGGGAGAGACCCAGTACTTC. It translates to CAISGQGGETQYF.

This chain uses TRBV24-1 with TRBJ1-5, with TRBD1 as a possible D gene (6 bases). Trimming cost V 5 bases and J 5 bases, with 12 bases left between them. CDR1 is KGHDR and CDR2 is SFDVKD in the germline V gene. The CDR3 has 14 amino acids. This CDR3 reads CATSGRGSHQPQHF. In nucleotides, the CDR3 is TGTGCCACCAGTGGTAGGGGGAGTCATCAGCCCCAGCATTTT.

The chain links TRBV27 to TRBJ1-1; a weak D match, TRBD1 (6 bases). The germline V and J ends were trimmed by 2 bases and 4 bases, with 8 bases remaining between them. Germline assignment: CDR1 MNHEY and CDR2 SMNVEV (reference sequence). The CDR3 runs 13 residues. CDR3 DNA: TGTGCCAGCAGTTTACAGGGGAGCACTGAAGCTTTCTTT. Translation gives CASSLQGSTEAFF.

The rearrangement links TRBV5-1 to TRBJ2-7, with TRBD1 matching 10 bases. Trimming at V came to 4 bases and at J to 3 bases, leaving 13 bases not matched to a gene. There are 17 residues in the CDR3. CDR1 is SGHRS and CDR2 is YFSETQ in the germline V gene. Here the CDR3 DNA reads TGCGCCAGCAGCATGGCCACCAGACAGGGGGCGCGCTACGAGCAGTACTTC. Amino acid sequence: CASSMATRQGARYEQYF.

The chain employs TRBV7-3 and TRBJ2-1, with 7 positions matching TRBD2. V dropped 5 bases and J dropped 6; count of bases not matched to a gene: 10. CDR3 length: 15 amino acids. CDR1 and CDR2 from the germline V gene are SGHTA and FQGTGA. CDR3 sequence (DNA): TGTGCCAGCAGCACGCGGACTAGTTCCCGCAATGAGCAGTTCTTC. Translation: CASSTRTSSRNEQFF.